What follows are 3 T cell receptor beta chains derived from one specimen sequenced in a study of blood T cell repertoires in COVID-19 (dated by TCRdb to about 2020). The library came from the immunoSEQ multiplex PCR assay. As stored in TCRdb, this immuneACCESS dataset retains in-frame rearrangements with V and J assigned. A fraction of the clones does not appear; measured against another copy, unresolved V genes explain less than half of the discrepancy, and the remainder lacks a known reason. In all, the sample holds approximately 210,000 clones, and around four fifths of those were seen once. The top ten constitute around 1% of the sample. Material for sequencing was peripheral blood. The receptors shown here come from a man aged 60 to 69 with COVID-19, enrolled during active disease.

In nucleotides, the CDR3 is TGCGCCAGCAGCTTGGCCGGCAGGGCTAACACTGAAGCTTTCTTT. It codes for CASSLAGRANTEAFF. The J gene is TRBJ1-1, the V gene TRBV5-1; a possible D gene is TRBD1 (5 bases). The CDR3 runs 15 residues. Germline lookup yields CDR1 SGHRS and CDR2 YFSETQ. Trimming took 0 bases from V and 2 from J, leaving 11 bases between them.

The gene calls are TRBV19 and TRBJ1-5, with TRBD1 matching over 9 bases. The length of the CDR3 is 17 residues. Germline assignment: CDR1 LNHDA and CDR2 SQIVND (reference sequence). V lost 5 bases, J lost 0 bases, and 8 bases stayed unmatched. The DNA for the CDR3 is TGTGCCAGTAGTCCAGGGGGACAGGGATATAGCAATCAGCCCCAGCATTTT. Translated, it gives CASSPGGQGYSNQPQHF.

In this sample, this clone turned up once. J is TRBJ1-3 and V is TRBV5-4, with D possibly TRBD1 on 5 matching bases. This CDR3 contains 14 residues. CDR1 is SGHNT and CDR2 is YYREEE in the germline V gene (reference sequence). Trimming took off 1 base at V and 8 bases at J, with 13 bases between the two ends. The CDR3 sequence is CASSLQGRVDTIYF. The DNA of the CDR3 is TGTGCCAGCAGCTTGCAGGGCAGGGTTGACACCATATATTTT.